This T cell receptor beta chain was profiled in a study of blood T cell repertoires in COVID-19. Across the study: Acute-phase and convalescent COVID-19 samples originated in the United States, Italy and Spain.

The CDR3 sequence is 18 residues long. Germline trimming cut 4 bases from V and 0 bases from J; bases unmatched to any gene: 13. Germline V CDR1 and CDR2: ENHRY, SYGVKD. Assay: immunoSEQ multiplex PCR; the TCRdb copy retains only in-frame clones and omits some. The sample comprises approximately 74,000 clones, more than 70% of which are singletons, and approximately 45% rests with the top ten. This clone was detected only a few times. The receptor comes from a human donor in a cohort sampled during active COVID-19. The specimen was peripheral blood. V is TRBV10-3 and J is TRBJ2-7, with 9 bases aligning to TRBD1. The CDR3 DNA sequence: TGTGCCATCAGTGCCGGGACAGGGATTTCGTCCAGCTCCTACGAGCAGTACTTC. This sequence encodes CAISAGTGISSSSYEQYF.